These 18 T cell receptor beta chains share one sample of origin, sequenced in a study of T cells expressing NK-cell markers. TCRdb reanalyzed the 5' RACE reads, giving one entry per CDR3 protein sequence and no DNA. The table lists 300,000 to 500,000 distinct CDR3 sequences. The sample taken for sequencing was blood T cells: a sorted CD56 or NKG2C T cell subset, CD4+ or CD8+ T cells, or bulk PBMC T cells (not recorded which). The receptors here all came from a woman in her fifties or sixties in good health.

The rearrangement uses TRBV30 and TRBJ2-2; absent DNA, TCRdb's TRBD1 call cannot be checked. The germline V gene has CDR1 GTSNPN and CDR2 SVGIG (reference sequence). The CDR3 has 13 amino acids. This CDR3 is CAWNWGTSGELFF.

The chain recombines TRBV5-1 with TRBJ2-5. This CDR3 has 14 residues. Germline V CDR1 and CDR2: SGHRS, YFSETQ. The CDR3 region is CASSLVWFQETQYF.

This chain links TRBV28 with TRBJ2-5; TCRdb returns TRBD2, unconfirmable since there is no DNA. The CDR3 loop spans 14 amino acids. From germline, CDR1 is MDHEN and CDR2 SYDVKM. The CDR3 sequence: CASTPRPEQETQYF.

V is TRBV7-8 and J is TRBJ2-7. CDR1 and CDR2 from the germline V gene are SGHVS and FQNEAQ. This CDR3 has 13 amino acids. The CDR3 protein is CASSLETLYEQYF.

The CDR3 sequence: CASSFPTSGSYEQYF. V gene TRBV11-2 combines with J gene TRBJ2-7; TCRdb names TRBD2, which stays unverified in the absence of DNA. Germline V CDR1 and CDR2: SGHAT, FQNNGV. CDR3 length equals 15 residues.

The rearrangement joins TRBV5-6 to TRBJ1-2; TCRdb outputs TRBD1, but without DNA this stays unchecked. The CDR3 contains 14 residues. CDR1 and CDR2 from the germline V gene are SGHDT and YYEEEE. The CDR3 is CASSLQGTNYGYTF.

The V and J genes are TRBV4-1 and TRBJ2-1; TCRdb calls TRBD1, which cannot be checked without DNA. Germline CDR1 and CDR2: MGHRA and YSYEKL. The CDR3 loop spans 16 amino acids. This CDR3 is CASSQPPGQFDNEQFF.

The chain uses TRBV12-3 or TRBV12-4 and TRBJ2-1; checking the TCRdb D call of TRBD1 is not possible without DNA. The length of the CDR3 is 14 residues. CDR3 in amino acids: CATTPGRAYNEQFF.

V gene TRBV5-1 combines with J gene TRBJ2-4; the D call from TCRdb, TRBD2, cannot be confirmed without DNA. Germline loops: CDR1 SGHRS, CDR2 YFSETQ. This CDR3 is 18 amino acids long. The CDR3 is CASSLRGLQPDGKNIQYF.

J is TRBJ2-3 and V is TRBV12-5; no DNA is available, so the TRBD1 call from TCRdb remains unchecked. The length of the CDR3 is 15 residues. The germline V gene has CDR1 LGHNT and CDR2 FRNRAP. CDR3: CASGGGLSGTDTQYF.

The chain employs TRBV10-3 and TRBJ2-1; the D call from TCRdb, TRBD2, cannot be confirmed without DNA. CDR1 and CDR2 from the germline V gene are ENHRY and SYGVKD. The CDR3 extends over 16 amino acids. The CDR3 loop reads CAIRGHSGRSYNEQFF.

The chain uses TRBV3-1 and TRBJ2-7; checking the TCRdb D call of TRBD2 is not possible without DNA. The germline V gene encodes CDR1 LGHDT and CDR2 YNNKEL (reference sequence). There are 15 residues in the CDR3. CDR3 sequence reads: CASSHPASGYYEQYF.

The V call is TRBV2, the J call TRBJ2-3; checking the TCRdb D call of TRBD1 is not possible without DNA. CDR1 is SNHLY and CDR2 is FYNNEI in the germline V gene. This CDR3 has 16 residues. CDR3 in amino acids: CASSPDAWGPTDTQYF.

The genes are TRBV7-9 and TRBJ1-4; the D gene TCRdb calls, TRBD1, cannot be checked with no DNA. The CDR3 has 15 amino acids. The germline V gene encodes CDR1 SEHNR and CDR2 FQNEAQ (reference sequence). The CDR3 spells CASSLKLGDWEKLFF.

The V and J genes are TRBV24-1 and TRBJ1-3; checking the TCRdb D call of TRBD1 is not possible without DNA. The CDR3 consists of 14 residues. The germline V gene encodes CDR1 KGHDR and CDR2 SFDVKD. This CDR3 is CATRETGPGNTIYF.

V gene TRBV6-2 or TRBV6-3 combines with J gene TRBJ1-1; TCRdb designates TRBD1, a call that cannot be tested without DNA. Germline V gene lookup returns CDR1 MNHEY and CDR2 SVGEGT. The CDR3 is made up of 17 amino acids. CDR3 sequence: CASSYSSAGARNTEAFF.

The rearrangement uses TRBV15 and TRBJ1-2; lacking DNA, the TRBD1 call made by TCRdb goes unchecked. Germline V gene lookup returns CDR1 LNHNV and CDR2 YYDKDF (reference sequence). This CDR3 contains 13 residues. The CDR3: CATSRANRGGYTF.

The V call is TRBV15, the J call TRBJ2-1. CDR3 length: 19 amino acids. Per germline, CDR1 LNHNV and CDR2 YYDKDF (reference sequence). The CDR3 spells CATSRELYQAITLNNEQFF.